These 12 T cell receptor beta chains came from one sample sequenced in a study of spatial heterogeneity in lung cancer. Via MiXCR, TCRdb re-called the 5' RACE reads, giving one row per CDR3 protein. The data hold 40,000 or so distinct CDR3 sequences, with 3% to 3.5% observed a single time. Time point indicated: sample taken at primary tumor resection. The material sequenced was normal lung tissue next to the tumor, taken at surgery. All receptors derive from a male donor with early-stage non-small cell lung cancer.

This clonotype appeared many times. The chain employs TRBV5-1 and TRBJ2-3; D unclear. The length of the CDR3 is 12 residues. Per germline, CDR1 SGHRS and CDR2 YFSETQ. V was pared by 4 bases and J by 2 bases, with 5 bases between. In nucleotides, the CDR3 is TGCGCCAGCAGCGTTCCCACAGATACGCAGTATTTT. It yields the protein CASSVPTDTQYF.

This clonotype was counted ten times or more. The chain couples TRBV18 to TRBJ2-6; the D is unclear. The CDR3 covers 14 residues. V was shortened by 3 bases and J by 1 base, with 4 bases between the two germline ends. CDR1 and CDR2 (germline): KGHSH, LQKENI. CDR3 residues: CASSPGSGANVLTF. CDR3 sequence (DNA): TGTGCCAGCTCACCGGGGTCTGGGGCCAACGTCCTGACTTTC.

This clonotype was seen at least ten times. V usage is TRBV2 and J usage is TRBJ1-5; D uncertain. The CDR3 spans 13 residues. V gave up 2 bases and J gave up 7 bases, with 9 bases separating them. From germline, CDR1 is SNHLY and CDR2 FYNNEI. The CDR3 region has the DNA TGTGCCAGCAGTGAAATGGTGGAGCAGCCCCAGCATTTT. Amino acid sequence: CASSEMVEQPQHF.

This clonotype was seen many times. The chain joins TRBV20-1 to TRBJ2-3; 8 bases line up with TRBD1. This CDR3 is 15 amino acids long. The V and J ends lost 5 bases and 5 bases, in that order; junction bases with no gene match: 12. From germline, CDR1 is DFQATT and CDR2 SNEGSKA (reference sequence). CDR3 sequence: CSAPPAGGVKDTQYF. Written as DNA, the CDR3 is TGCAGTGCTCCTCCGGCAGGGGGCGTTAAAGATACGCAGTATTTT.

In its sample, this clonotype was seen many times. The chain combines TRBV7-9 with TRBJ2-3; D is uncertain. Germline lookup yields CDR1 SEHNR and CDR2 FQNEAQ (reference sequence). CDR3 length: 11 residues. Trimming shortened V by 5 bases and J by 5 bases, and 5 bases separated the two germline ends. CDR3 coding DNA: TGTGCCAGCAGCCTAAAAGATACGCAGTATTTT. Its protein product is CASSLKDTQYF.

This clonotype was recorded many times. The gene calls are TRBV6-5 and TRBJ2-3; no firm D call. V gave up 4 bases and J gave up 2 bases, with 13 bases separating them. This CDR3 comprises 15 residues. CDR1 and CDR2 from the germline V gene are MNHEY and SVGAGI. The CDR3, as DNA: TGTGCCAGCAGTTTGAGATTCCCGACCACAGATACGCAGTATTTT. It encodes CASSLRFPTTDTQYF.

The sample holds many counts of this clonotype. This chain connects TRBV9 to TRBJ2-4, with D hard to call. V was trimmed by 10 bases and J by 6 bases, leaving 23 bases between them. The length of the CDR3 is 15 residues. In germline, CDR1 is SGDLS, CDR2 YYNGEE. The CDR3: CAGRLHDSFPNIQYF. CDR3 nucleotides: TGTGCCGGACGGTTACACGATTCATTTCCAAACATTCAGTACTTC.

This clonotype was seen ten or more times. The chain uses TRBV7-6 and TRBJ2-5; no firm D call. The CDR3 consists of 11 residues. Germline-derived CDR1 and CDR2 are SGHVS and FNYEAQ. Between the trimmed V and J ends, which lost 5 bases and 1 base, there was a span of 2 bases. The CDR3 spells CASSSQETQYF. For the CDR3, the DNA is TGTGCCAGCAGCAGCCAAGAGACCCAGTACTTC. The full variable domain, its missing parts supplied by reference TRBV7-6 and TRBJ2-5, is GAGVSQSPRYKVTKRGQDVALRCDPISGHVSLYWYRQALGQGPEFLTYFNYEAQQDKSGLPNDRFSAERPEGSISTLTIQRTEQRDSAMYRCASSSQETQYFGPGTRLLVL.

This clonotype was observed at least ten times. V is TRBV28 and J is TRBJ2-1, with TRBD2 identical over 7 bases. J was trimmed by 6 bases and V by 8 bases; bases with no gene match: 7. Germline CDR1 is MDHEN and CDR2 is SYDVKM. The CDR3 is made up of 13 amino acids. CDR3 nucleotide sequence: TGTGCCAGCTGCGGGGGTTCAGGCAATGAGCAGTTCTTC. Residues: CASCGGSGNEQFF.

This clonotype was detected many times. The chain carries TRBV11-2 and TRBJ2-5, with 8 bases fitting TRBD2. Germline lookup yields CDR1 SGHAT and CDR2 FQNNGV. V lost 5 bases, J lost 4 bases, and 9 bases stayed unmatched. This CDR3 comprises 15 residues. CDR3 amino acids: CASSLTSGLRETQYF. CDR3 DNA sequence: TGTGCCAGCAGCCTTACTAGCGGCCTCCGAGAGACCCAGTACTTC.

This clonotype was detected many times. J is TRBJ1-1 and V is TRBV6-6; possible D gene TRBD1, 5 bases. V lost 8 bases and J lost 5, with 9 bases in between. The length of the CDR3 is 11 residues. CDR1 is MNHNY, CDR2 SVGAGI, per germline (reference sequence). The CDR3 region is CASRRGTEAFF. CDR3 DNA sequence: TGTGCCAGCCGGCGGGGGACTGAAGCTTTCTTT.

This clonotype was detected ten times or more. The chain recombines TRBV29-1 with TRBJ2-2; TRBD1 is a possible D gene (7 bases). Germline CDR1 SQVTM, CDR2 ANQGSEA. Trimming left V 3 bases short and J 5 bases short, with 10 bases between. This CDR3 spans 13 amino acids. The DNA for the CDR3 is TGCAGCGTTGACCAGGGGGGTACCGGGGAGCTGTTTTTT. It yields the protein CSVDQGGTGELFF.